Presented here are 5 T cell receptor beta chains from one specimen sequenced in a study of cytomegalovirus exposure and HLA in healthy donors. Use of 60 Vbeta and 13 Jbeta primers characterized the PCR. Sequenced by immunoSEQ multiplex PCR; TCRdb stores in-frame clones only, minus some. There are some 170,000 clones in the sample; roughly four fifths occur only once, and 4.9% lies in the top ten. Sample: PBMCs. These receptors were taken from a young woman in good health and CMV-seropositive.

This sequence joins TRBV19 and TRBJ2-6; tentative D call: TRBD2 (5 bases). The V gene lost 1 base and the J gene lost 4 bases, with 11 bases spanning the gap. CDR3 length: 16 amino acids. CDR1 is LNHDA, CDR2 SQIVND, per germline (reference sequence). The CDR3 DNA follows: TGTGCCAGTAGTATAGGTGGAGGAGCCGGGGCCAACGTCCTGACTTTC. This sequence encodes CASSIGGGAGANVLTF.

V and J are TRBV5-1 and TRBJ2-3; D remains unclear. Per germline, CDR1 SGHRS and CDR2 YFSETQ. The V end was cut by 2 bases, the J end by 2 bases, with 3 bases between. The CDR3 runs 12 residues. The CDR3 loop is CASSFLTDTQYF. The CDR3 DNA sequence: TGCGCCAGCAGCTTCCTCACAGATACGCAGTATTTT.

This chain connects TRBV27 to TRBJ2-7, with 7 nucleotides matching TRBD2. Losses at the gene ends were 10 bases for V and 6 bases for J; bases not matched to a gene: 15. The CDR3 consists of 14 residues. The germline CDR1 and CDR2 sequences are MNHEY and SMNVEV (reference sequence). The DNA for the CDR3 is TGTGCCACTCGGGACTACTTCCTTTCTGGCGAGCAGTACTTC. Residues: CATRDYFLSGEQYF.

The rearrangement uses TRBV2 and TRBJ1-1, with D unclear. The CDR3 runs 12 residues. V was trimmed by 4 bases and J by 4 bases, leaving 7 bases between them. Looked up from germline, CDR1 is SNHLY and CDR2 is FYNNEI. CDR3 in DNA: TGTGCCAGCAGTGGGAGGTTCACTGAAGCTTTCTTT. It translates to CASSGRFTEAFF. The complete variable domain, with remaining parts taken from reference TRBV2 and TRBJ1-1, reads EPEVTQTPSHQVTQMGQEVILRCVPISNHLYFYWYRQILGQKVEFLVSFYNNEISEKSEIFDDQFSVERPDGSNFTLKIRSTKLEDSAMYFCASSGRFTEAFFGQGTRLTVV.

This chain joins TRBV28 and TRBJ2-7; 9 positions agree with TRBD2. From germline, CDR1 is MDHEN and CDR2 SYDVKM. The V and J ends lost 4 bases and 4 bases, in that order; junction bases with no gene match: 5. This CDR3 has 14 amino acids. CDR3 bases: TGTGCCAGCAGTTCTAGCGGGGAATATTACGAGCAGTACTTC. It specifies CASSSSGEYYEQYF.